This T cell receptor beta chain was found in a study of Tregs in tolerant kidney transplant recipients. A remark on this clone: Its antigen is undetermined.

Unstimulated Tregs (CD4+CD25+CD127-) and CD4+CD25- non-Tregs were sorted from PBMCs. Study outcomes and limitations: Biological reproducibility was not directly addressed in this study. Expanding Tregs on activated donor B cells appeared to best identify donor-specific TCRbeta clones. The small number of patients limits these findings pending further validation.

This CDR3 has 13 amino acids. Trimming cost V 2 bases and J 6 bases, with 9 bases left between them. The V gene's germline CDR1 is MNHEY and CDR2 SVGAGI. Profiled with immunoSEQ multiplex PCR; TCRdb holds only in-frame clones, not every one. This table has some 240,000 clones, more than 65% appearing once. This chain links TRBV6-5 with TRBJ2-3; D is ambiguous. The sequence derives from a human donor in good health. Specimen: CD4+ T cells from blood. CDR3 amino acids: CASSYSLVDTQYF. CDR3 in DNA: TGTGCCAGCAGTTACAGCCTCGTTGATACGCAGTATTTT.